This TCR beta chain came from a study of T cell responses to AZD1222 COVID-19 vaccine. Whole-study results and caveats: Reportedly, nearly half of unique spike TCRs recognized epitopes outside B.1.351/B.1.1.7 mutations. Clonal diversity was possibly underestimated, and white British individuals and females predominated among donors.

A remark on this clone: What it recognizes is unknown.

Assay: immunoSEQ multiplex PCR; the TCRdb copy retains only in-frame clones and omits some. Found here are roughly 120,000 clones, about 88% of them singletons; the top ten hold 4.4%. Germline trimming cut 4 bases from V and 10 bases from J; bases unmatched to any gene: 8. The germline gives CDR1 MNHEY, CDR2 SMNVEV (reference sequence). The CDR3 has 14 amino acids. The V and J genes are TRBV27 and TRBJ1-4, with 8 bases aligning to TRBD1. The specimen was peripheral blood, collected on day 0 of AZD1222 vaccination. The receptor comes from an adult in good health. CDR3 DNA: TGTGCCAGCAGTTCCGACAGGGGCAGTGGAAAACTGTTTTTT. This sequence encodes CASSSDRGSGKLFF.